The following is a TCR beta chain sequence with its context. Its target is not known. Unmatched junction bases numbered 9, after V lost 6 bases and J lost 4 bases. Germline V lookup: CDR1 MGHDK, CDR2 SYGVNS. The CDR3 spans 15 residues. This sample is part of a study of shared clonotypes between healthy human individuals. General study results and limits: Larger estimated richness was generally seen in naive subsets than in memory subsets.

An assay was performed, and its level was deep. The assay was immunoSEQ multiplex PCR, and TCRdb's table has in-frame clones only and misses some. The top ten hold roughly 0.45% of the sample, which has about 1.5 million clones, under 99% seen once. This clonotype was obtained from a man aged 25 to 40 in good health. J is TRBJ1-3 and V is TRBV25-1, with 7 bases matching TRBD1. The sequencing input was naive CD4+ T cells sorted from blood. This sample's subset: CD45RA+ positively selected. CDR3 residues: CASRPQGNNGNTIYF. The CDR3, as DNA: TGTGCCAGCAGACCACAGGGGAATAACGGAAACACCATATATTTT.